A single sample is the source of the 18 T cell receptor beta chains below, sequenced in a study of cytomegalovirus exposure and HLA in healthy donors. Profiling relied on immunoSEQ multiplex PCR, and the TCRdb table lists in-frame clones only, not all of them. This sample has around 180,000 clones; around four fifths occur once, and the top ten carry around 7%. Sequenced sample: PBMCs. These receptors all stem from a man younger than 35 in good health and CMV-seropositive.

This chain connects TRBV7-2 to TRBJ1-5; D unresolved. The V end was cut by 3 bases, the J end by 3 bases, with 12 bases between. The CDR3 is made up of 15 amino acids. The germline V gene has CDR1 SGHTA and CDR2 FQGNSA. The CDR3 is CASSFGPGVNQPQHF. The CDR3 coding sequence is TGTGCCAGCAGCTTCGGCCCCGGGGTCAATCAGCCCCAGCATTTT.

The V gene is TRBV6-6, the J gene TRBJ1-1; 7 bases match TRBD1. The length of the CDR3 is 14 residues. In germline, CDR1 is MNHNY, CDR2 SVGAGI (reference sequence). With V trimmed by 7 bases and J by 0 bases, 5 bases remained unmatched. CDR3 sequence reads: CASTATGMNTEAFF. DNA of the CDR3: TGTGCCAGCACCGCGACAGGGATGAACACTGAAGCTTTCTTT.

The chain joins TRBV10-3 to TRBJ2-5; 7 nucleotides agree with TRBD1. CDR3 length equals 15 residues. Trimming took 3 bases from V and 2 from J; bases not matched to a gene: 6. CDR1 and CDR2 from the germline V gene are ENHRY and SYGVKD. The CDR3 loop reads CAISEGTGAQETQYF. The CDR3 DNA follows: TGTGCCATCAGTGAAGGAACAGGGGCGCAAGAGACCCAGTACTTC.

This chain uses TRBV5-5 with TRBJ1-5; the match to TRBD1 covers 8 bases. The V gene end was trimmed by 3 bases and the J gene end by 5 bases; junction bases not matched to a gene: 4. This CDR3 comprises 14 residues. CDR1 and CDR2 (germline): SGHKS, YYEKEE (reference sequence). For the CDR3, the DNA is TGTGCCAGCAGCTCGGACAGGGCACATCAGCCCCAGCATTTT. Translation: CASSSDRAHQPQHF.

The chain uses TRBV6-1 and TRBJ1-3, with 9 bases lining up with TRBD1. Germline CDR1 and CDR2: MNHNS and SASEGT. V lost 4 bases to trimming and J lost 4 bases; unmatched junction nucleotides: 11. This CDR3 region has 17 residues. Here the CDR3 reads CASSGRDRETAGNTIYF. The CDR3 DNA follows: TGTGCCAGCAGTGGTCGGGACAGGGAGACGGCCGGAAACACCATATATTTT.

This sequence joins TRBV4-3 and TRBJ2-7, with 14 bases that match TRBD2. The CDR3 extends over 15 amino acids. The germline V gene encodes CDR1 LGHNA and CDR2 YSLEER. With 3 bases clipped from V and 2 bases from J, the junction kept 0 bases outside the gene matches. CDR3 nucleotide sequence: TGCGCCAGCAGCCAGGGACTAGCGGGAGCCTACGAGCAGTACTTC. Residues: CASSQGLAGAYEQYF.

The chain carries TRBV30 and TRBJ1-4, with a weak D call TRBD1 (6 bases). Germline V gene lookup returns CDR1 GTSNPN and CDR2 SVGIG (reference sequence). The CDR3 has 16 residues. V lost 2 bases to trimming and J lost 4 bases, with 17 bases between them. CDR3 residues: CAWSQRRGGGNEKLFF. DNA of the CDR3: TGTGCCTGGAGTCAAAGGAGGGGAGGGGGTAATGAAAAACTGTTTTTT.

This clone was seen a handful of times. DNA for the CDR3: TGTGCCAGCAGTCGGGGGGTTGGGGCAGGGCAGCCCCAGCATTTT. Encoded protein: CASSRGVGAGQPQHF. The V gene is TRBV28, the J gene TRBJ1-5; possibly TRBD1 for D (5 bases). The ends were cut back, 5 bases at V and 7 bases at J, with 18 bases in the middle. The CDR3 loop spans 15 amino acids. Germline CDR1 MDHEN, CDR2 SYDVKM.

The rearrangement joins TRBV9 to TRBJ2-1; D perhaps matches TRBD2 (7 bases). The CDR3 loop spans 13 amino acids. Trimming pared 7 bases from V and 10 bases from J, leaving 18 bases between. Germline lookup yields CDR1 SGDLS and CDR2 YYNGEE. This CDR3 is CASGGASGREQFF. Here the CDR3 DNA reads TGTGCCAGCGGGGGGGCTAGCGGTCGAGAGCAGTTCTTC.

This rearrangement joins TRBV27 to TRBJ2-1; TRBD2 agrees at 7 bases. The CDR3 runs 16 residues. Germline V CDR1 and CDR2: MNHEY, SMNVEV (reference sequence). With V trimmed by 2 bases and J by 7 bases, 11 bases remained unmatched. CDR3 in DNA: TGTGCCAGCAGTTTAGGCTGGCGGGAGTGGGGGAATGAGCAGTTCTTC. Its translation is CASSLGWREWGNEQFF.

V and J are TRBV7-9 and TRBJ2-5; TRBD1 aligns across 10 bases. This CDR3 spans 15 amino acids. V gave up 6 bases and J gave up 5 bases; unmatched junction bases: 9. Germline loops: CDR1 SEHNR, CDR2 FQNEAQ (reference sequence). This chain's CDR3 is CASRDTTGGGETQYF. The CDR3 DNA reads as TGTGCCAGCAGGGACACGACAGGGGGCGGGGAGACCCAGTACTTC.

The V gene is TRBV5-4, the J gene TRBJ2-1; TRBD2 is a possible D gene (5 bases). V was trimmed by 5 bases and J by 6 bases, leaving 12 bases between them. This CDR3 comprises 13 residues. Germline values: CDR1 SGHNT, CDR2 YYREEE (reference sequence). The CDR3: CASSRGSINEQFF. CDR3 bases: TGTGCCAGCAGTCGTGGGAGTATCAATGAGCAGTTCTTC. Supplemented by reference TRBV5-4 and TRBJ2-1, the full variable domain reads ETGVTQSPTHLIKTRGQQVTLRCSSQSGHNTVSWYQQALGQGPQFIFQYYREEENGRGNFPPRFSGLQFPNYSSELNVNALELDDSALYLCASSRGSINEQFFGPGTRLTVL.

The rearrangement joins TRBV15 to TRBJ2-1; D remains ambiguous. Germline V CDR1 and CDR2: LNHNV, YYDKDF (reference sequence). The V and J ends lost 4 bases and 1 base respectively, with 5 bases between them. The CDR3 is 13 amino acids. CDR3 nucleotide sequence: TGTGCCACCAGCAAACAATCCTACAATGAGCAGTTCTTC. Its protein product is CATSKQSYNEQFF.

The chain links TRBV7-3 to TRBJ2-1; the D is unclear. The V and J ends lost 5 bases and 8 bases respectively, with 10 bases between them. Germline lookup yields CDR1 SGHTA and CDR2 FQGTGA. The CDR3 extends over 12 amino acids. CDR3 protein: CASSQTRDEQFF. In DNA, the CDR3 is TGTGCCAGCAGCCAAACCCGCGATGAGCAGTTCTTC.

The V and J genes are TRBV4-3 and TRBJ2-2; 9 nucleotides align to TRBD1. The junction had 11 bases not matched to a gene; V was cut back by 1 base and J by 5 bases. The germline CDR1 and CDR2 sequences are LGHNA and YSLEER. This CDR3 spans 18 amino acids. This CDR3 is CASSQGVRLGQGTGELFF. The DNA for the CDR3 is TGCGCCAGCAGCCAAGGAGTTAGATTGGGACAGGGTACCGGGGAGCTGTTTTTT.

The chain uses TRBV5-4 and TRBJ2-6; TRBD1 agrees at 8 bases. The V and J ends lost 4 bases and 2 bases, in that order; junction bases with no gene match: 8. The germline V gene encodes CDR1 SGHNT and CDR2 YYREEE (reference sequence). CDR3 length: 17 residues. The CDR3 nucleotides are TGTGCCAGCAGCCAAACCACGACAGGGGCTGGGGCCAACGTCCTGACTTTC. Translating gives CASSQTTTGAGANVLTF.

CDR3 amino acids: CAISNQAQPQHF. The CDR3 DNA is TGTGCCATCAGTAACCAGGCTCAGCCCCAGCATTTT. This rearrangement joins TRBV10-3 to TRBJ1-5; D gene uncertain. The CDR3 is made up of 12 amino acids. Trimming cost V 5 bases and J 6 bases, with 8 bases left between them. Germline V lookup: CDR1 ENHRY, CDR2 SYGVKD.

The CDR3 loop reads CASTVLVSSSYEQYF. The DNA of the CDR3 is TGTGCCAGCACCGTTTTGGTGTCGAGCTCCTACGAGCAGTACTTC. The chain employs TRBV5-5 and TRBJ2-7; D not certain. CDR3 length: 15 amino acids. Deletions cut 6 bases from V and 0 bases from J, with 16 bases between. CDR1 and CDR2 (germline): SGHKS, YYEKEE (reference sequence).